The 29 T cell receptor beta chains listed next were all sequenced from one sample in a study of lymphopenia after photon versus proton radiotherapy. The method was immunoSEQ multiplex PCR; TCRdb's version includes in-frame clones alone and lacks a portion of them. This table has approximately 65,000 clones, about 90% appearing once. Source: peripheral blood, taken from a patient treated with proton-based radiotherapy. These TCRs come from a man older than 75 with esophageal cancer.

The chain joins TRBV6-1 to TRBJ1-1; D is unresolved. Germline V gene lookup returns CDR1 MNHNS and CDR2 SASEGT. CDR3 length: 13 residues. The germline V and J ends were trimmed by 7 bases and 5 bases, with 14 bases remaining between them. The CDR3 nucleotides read TGTGCCAGCAAGGGCAGGCCGAGAACTGAAGCTTTCTTT. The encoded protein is CASKGRPRTEAFF.

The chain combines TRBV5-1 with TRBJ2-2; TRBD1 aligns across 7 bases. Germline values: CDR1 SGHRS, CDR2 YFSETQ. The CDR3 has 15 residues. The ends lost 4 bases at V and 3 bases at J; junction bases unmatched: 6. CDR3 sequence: CASSLRDSYTGELFF. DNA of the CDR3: TGCGCCAGCAGCCTCCGGGACAGTTACACCGGGGAGCTGTTTTTT.

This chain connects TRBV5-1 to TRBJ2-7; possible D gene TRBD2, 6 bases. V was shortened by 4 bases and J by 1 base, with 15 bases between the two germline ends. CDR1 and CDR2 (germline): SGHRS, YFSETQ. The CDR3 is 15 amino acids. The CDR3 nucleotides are TGCGCCAGCAGCCCGCAAGGGGACTTTTCCTACGAGCAGTACTTC. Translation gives CASSPQGDFSYEQYF. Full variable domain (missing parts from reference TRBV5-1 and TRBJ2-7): KAGVTQTPRYLIKTRGQQVTLSCSPISGHRSVSWYQQTPGQGLQFLFEYFSETQRNKGNFPGRFSGRQFSNSRSEMNVSTLELGDSALYLCASSPQGDFSYEQYFGPGTRLTVT.

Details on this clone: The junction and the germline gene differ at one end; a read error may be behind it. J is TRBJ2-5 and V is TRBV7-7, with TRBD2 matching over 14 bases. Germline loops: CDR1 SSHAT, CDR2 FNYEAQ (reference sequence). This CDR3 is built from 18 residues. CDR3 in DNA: TGTGCTAGCAGCCCAGGGTCGACTAGCGGGGGGGCTCGGAAGACCCAGTACTTC. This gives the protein CASSPGSTSGGARKTQYF. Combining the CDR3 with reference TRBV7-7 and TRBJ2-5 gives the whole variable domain GAGVSQSPRYKVTKRGQDVTLRCDPISSHATLYWYQQALGQGPEFLTYFNYEAQPDKSGLPSDRFSAERPEGSISTLTIQRTEQRDSAMYRCASSPGSTSGGARKTQYFGPGTRLLVL.

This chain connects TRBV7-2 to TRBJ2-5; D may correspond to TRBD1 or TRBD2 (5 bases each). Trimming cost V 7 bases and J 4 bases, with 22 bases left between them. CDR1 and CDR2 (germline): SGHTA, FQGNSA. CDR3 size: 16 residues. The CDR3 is CASNLGVTRVGETQYF. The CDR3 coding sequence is TGTGCCAGCAATCTAGGGGTAACGAGGGTTGGAGAGACCCAGTACTTC.

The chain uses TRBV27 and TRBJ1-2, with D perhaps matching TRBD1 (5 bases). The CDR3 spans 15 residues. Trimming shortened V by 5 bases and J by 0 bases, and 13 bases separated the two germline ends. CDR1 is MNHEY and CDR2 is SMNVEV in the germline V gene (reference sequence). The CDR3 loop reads CASSPGTATNYGYTF. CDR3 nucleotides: TGTGCCAGCAGTCCCGGGACGGCGACTAACTATGGCTACACCTTC.

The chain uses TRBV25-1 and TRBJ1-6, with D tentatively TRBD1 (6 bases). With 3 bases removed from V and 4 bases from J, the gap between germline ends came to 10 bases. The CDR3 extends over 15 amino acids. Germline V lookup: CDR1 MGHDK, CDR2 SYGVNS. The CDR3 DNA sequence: TGTGCCAGCAGTGAGAGGACAGCTTATAATTCACCCCTCCACTTT. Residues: CASSERTAYNSPLHF.

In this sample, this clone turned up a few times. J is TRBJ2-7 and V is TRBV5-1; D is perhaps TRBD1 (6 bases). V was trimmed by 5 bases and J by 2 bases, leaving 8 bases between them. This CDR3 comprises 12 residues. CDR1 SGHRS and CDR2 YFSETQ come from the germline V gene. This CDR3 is CASRGQTYEQYF. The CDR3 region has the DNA TGCGCCAGCAGAGGACAGACCTACGAGCAGTACTTC.

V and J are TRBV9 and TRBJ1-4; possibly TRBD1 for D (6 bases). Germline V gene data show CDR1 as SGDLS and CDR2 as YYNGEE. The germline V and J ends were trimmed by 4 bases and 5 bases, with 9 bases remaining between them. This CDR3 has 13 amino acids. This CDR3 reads CASSSGHNEKLFF. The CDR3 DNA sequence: TGTGCCAGCAGCTCGGGACACAATGAAAAACTGTTTTTT.

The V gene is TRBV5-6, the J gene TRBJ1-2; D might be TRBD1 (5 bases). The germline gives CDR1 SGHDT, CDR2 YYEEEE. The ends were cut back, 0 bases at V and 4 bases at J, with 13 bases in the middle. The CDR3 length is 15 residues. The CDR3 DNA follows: TGTGCCAGCAGCTTGGTGGAGGGGATGGTCTATGGCTACACCTTC. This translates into CASSLVEGMVYGYTF.

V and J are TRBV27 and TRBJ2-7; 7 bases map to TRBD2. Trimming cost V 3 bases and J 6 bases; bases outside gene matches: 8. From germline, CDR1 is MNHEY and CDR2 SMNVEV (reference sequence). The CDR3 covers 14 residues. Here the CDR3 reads CASSLVGTGGEQYF. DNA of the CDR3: TGTGCCAGCAGTTTGGTCGGGACGGGAGGCGAGCAGTACTTC.

CDR3 nucleotides: TGTGCCAGCAGCGTAGCCGCACAGGCCCAGGATTCACCCCTCCACTTT. Encoded protein: CASSVAAQAQDSPLHF. The chain combines TRBV9 with TRBJ1-6; D possibly corresponds to TRBD1 (5 bases). Trimming shortened V by 0 bases and J by 8 bases, and 15 bases separated the two germline ends. CDR1 is SGDLS and CDR2 is YYNGEE in the germline V gene. This CDR3 is built from 16 residues.

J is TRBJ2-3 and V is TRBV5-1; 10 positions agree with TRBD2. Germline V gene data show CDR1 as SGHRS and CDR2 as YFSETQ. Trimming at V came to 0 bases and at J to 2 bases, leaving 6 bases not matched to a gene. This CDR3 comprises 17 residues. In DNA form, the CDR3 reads TGCGCCAGCAGCTTGGTCGTGCTAGCGGGGGACACAGATACGCAGTATTTT. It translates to CASSLVVLAGDTDTQYF.

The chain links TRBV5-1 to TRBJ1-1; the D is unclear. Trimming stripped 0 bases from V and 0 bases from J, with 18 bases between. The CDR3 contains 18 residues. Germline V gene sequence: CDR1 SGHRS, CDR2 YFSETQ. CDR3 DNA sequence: TGCGCCAGCAGCTTGGGGATTTTCAAGGTTCAGATGAACACTGAAGCTTTCTTT. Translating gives CASSLGIFKVQMNTEAFF. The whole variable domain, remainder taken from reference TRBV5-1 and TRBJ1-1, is KAGVTQTPRYLIKTRGQQVTLSCSPISGHRSVSWYQQTPGQGLQFLFEYFSETQRNKGNFPGRFSGRQFSNSRSEMNVSTLELGDSALYLCASSLGIFKVQMNTEAFFGQGTRLTVV.

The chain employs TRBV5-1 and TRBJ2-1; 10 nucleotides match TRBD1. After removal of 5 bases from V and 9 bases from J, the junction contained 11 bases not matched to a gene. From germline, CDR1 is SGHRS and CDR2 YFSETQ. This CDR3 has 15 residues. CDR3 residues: CASRAGTGDNIEQFF. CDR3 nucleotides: TGCGCCAGCAGGGCCGGGACAGGGGATAATATTGAGCAGTTCTTC.

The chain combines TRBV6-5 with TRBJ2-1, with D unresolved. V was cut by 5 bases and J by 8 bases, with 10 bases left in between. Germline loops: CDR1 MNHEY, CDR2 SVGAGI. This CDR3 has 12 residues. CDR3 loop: CASSPGWDEQFF. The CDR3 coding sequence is TGTGCCAGCAGTCCCGGGTGGGATGAGCAGTTCTTC.

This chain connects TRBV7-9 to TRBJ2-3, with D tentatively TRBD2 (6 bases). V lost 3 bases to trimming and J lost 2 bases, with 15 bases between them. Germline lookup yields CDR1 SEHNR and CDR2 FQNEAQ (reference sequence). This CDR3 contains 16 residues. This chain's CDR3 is CASSFGVAALTDTQYF. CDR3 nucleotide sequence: TGTGCCAGCAGCTTCGGAGTAGCGGCACTCACAGATACGCAGTATTTT.

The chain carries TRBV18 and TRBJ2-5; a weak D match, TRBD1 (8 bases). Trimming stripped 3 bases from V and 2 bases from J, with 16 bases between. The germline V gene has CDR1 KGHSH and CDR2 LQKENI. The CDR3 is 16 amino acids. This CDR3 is CASSPLGQGLQETQYF. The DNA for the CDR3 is TGTGCCAGCTCACCGTTAGGACAGGGACTACAAGAGACCCAGTACTTC. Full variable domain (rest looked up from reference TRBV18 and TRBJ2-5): NAGVMQNPRHLVRRRGQEARLRCSPMKGHSHVYWYRQLPEEGLKFMVYLQKENIIDESGMPKERFSAEFPKEGPSILRIQQVVRGDSAAYFCASSPLGQGLQETQYFGPGTRLLVL.

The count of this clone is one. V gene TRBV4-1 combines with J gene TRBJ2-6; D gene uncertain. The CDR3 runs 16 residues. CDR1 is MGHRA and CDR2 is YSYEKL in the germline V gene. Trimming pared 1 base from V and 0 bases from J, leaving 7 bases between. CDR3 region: CASSQGLGSGANVLTF. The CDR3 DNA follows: TGCGCCAGCAGCCAAGGATTAGGCTCTGGGGCCAACGTCCTGACTTTC.

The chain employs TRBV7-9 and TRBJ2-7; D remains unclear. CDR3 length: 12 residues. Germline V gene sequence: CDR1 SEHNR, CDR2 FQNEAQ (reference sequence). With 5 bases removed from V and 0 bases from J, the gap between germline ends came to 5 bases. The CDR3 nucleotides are TGTGCCAGCAGCCCCAGCTCCTACGAGCAGTACTTC. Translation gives CASSPSSYEQYF.

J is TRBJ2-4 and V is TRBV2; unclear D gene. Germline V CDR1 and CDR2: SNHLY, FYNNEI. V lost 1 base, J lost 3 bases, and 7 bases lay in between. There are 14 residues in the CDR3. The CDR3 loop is CASSEGEYKNIQYF. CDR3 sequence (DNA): TGTGCCAGCAGTGAAGGCGAATACAAAAACATTCAGTACTTC.

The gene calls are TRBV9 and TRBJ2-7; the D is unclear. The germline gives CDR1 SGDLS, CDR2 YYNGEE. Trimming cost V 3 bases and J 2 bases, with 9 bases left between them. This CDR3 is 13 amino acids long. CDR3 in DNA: TGTGCCAGCAGCGCCGGCCTGACCTACGAGCAGTACTTC. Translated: CASSAGLTYEQYF. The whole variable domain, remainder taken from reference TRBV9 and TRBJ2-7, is DSGVTQTPKHLITATGQRVTLRCSPRSGDLSVYWYQQSLDQGLQFLIQYYNGEERAKGNILERFSAQQFPDLHSELNLSSLELGDSALYFCASSAGLTYEQYFGPGTRLTVT.

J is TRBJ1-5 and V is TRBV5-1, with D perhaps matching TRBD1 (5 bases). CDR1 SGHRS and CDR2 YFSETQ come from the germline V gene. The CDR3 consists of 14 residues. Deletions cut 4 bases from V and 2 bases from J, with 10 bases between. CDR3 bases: TGCGCCAGCAGCCCCGGGGGGGGCAATCAGCCCCAGCATTTT. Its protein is CASSPGGGNQPQHF.

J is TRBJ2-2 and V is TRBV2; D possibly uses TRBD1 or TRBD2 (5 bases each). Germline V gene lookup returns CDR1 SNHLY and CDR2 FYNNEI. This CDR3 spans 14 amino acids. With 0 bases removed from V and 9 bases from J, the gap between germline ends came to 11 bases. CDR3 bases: TGTGCCAGCAGTGAAGCGGAGAGGGACCGGGAGCTGTTTTTT. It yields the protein CASSEAERDRELFF.

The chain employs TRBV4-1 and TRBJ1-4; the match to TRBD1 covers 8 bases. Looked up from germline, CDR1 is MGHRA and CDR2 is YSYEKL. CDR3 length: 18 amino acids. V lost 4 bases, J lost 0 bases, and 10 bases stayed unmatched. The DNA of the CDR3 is TGCGCCAGCAGCCGATACGGGACAGGCGGCGCAACTAATGAAAAACTGTTTTTT. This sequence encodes CASSRYGTGGATNEKLFF.

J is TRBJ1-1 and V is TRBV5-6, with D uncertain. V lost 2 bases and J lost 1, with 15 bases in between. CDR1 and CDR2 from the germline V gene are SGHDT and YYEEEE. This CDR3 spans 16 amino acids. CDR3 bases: TGTGCCAGCAGCTTCCCTAATGGGCTCGCGAACACTGAAGCTTTCTTT. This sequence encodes CASSFPNGLANTEAFF.

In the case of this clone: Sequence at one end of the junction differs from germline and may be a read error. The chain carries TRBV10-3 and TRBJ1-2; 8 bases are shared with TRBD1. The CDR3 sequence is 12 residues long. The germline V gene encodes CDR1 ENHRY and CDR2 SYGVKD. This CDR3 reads CAIRVGQERPNF. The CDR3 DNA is TGTGCCATCAGGGTGGGACAGGAACGACCAAACTTC.

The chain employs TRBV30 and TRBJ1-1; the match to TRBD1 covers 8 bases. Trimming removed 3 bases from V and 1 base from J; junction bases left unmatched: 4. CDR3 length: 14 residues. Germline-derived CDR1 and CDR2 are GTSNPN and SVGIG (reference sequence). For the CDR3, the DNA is TGTGCCTGGAGAAGGACAGGGAGGAACACTGAAGCTTTCTTT. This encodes CAWRRTGRNTEAFF.

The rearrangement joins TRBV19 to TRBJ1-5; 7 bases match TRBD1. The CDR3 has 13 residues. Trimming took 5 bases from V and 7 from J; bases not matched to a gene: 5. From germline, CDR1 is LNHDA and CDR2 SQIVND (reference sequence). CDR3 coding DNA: TGTGCCAGTAGTTTAATACAGGGGCAGCCCCAGCATTTT. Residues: CASSLIQGQPQHF.